This is a list of T cell receptor beta chains from one sample in a study of blood T cells in healthy people across ages. MiXCR was run by TCRdb on the 5' RACE reads, yielding one entry per CDR3 protein. The sample includes around 520,000 distinct CDR3 sequences, roughly a quarter of them seen just once. The data also belong to a second study, concerning T cells of mothers and their children.

The sequenced sample was blood. Receptors were obtained from a boy aged 2 to 9 in good health. Each CDR3 is given with its conserved first and last residue.

CDR3aa,v_gene
CASSSLVGDGLRETQYF,TRBV7-2
CATSRGGARTDTQYF,TRBV24-1
CSAPRQGEEQYF,TRBV20-1
CASSFVRDGYTF,TRBV12-3/TRBV12-4
CSVVHSYGYTF,TRBV29-1
CASSLGHGRSYNEQFF,TRBV5-1
CASRENNEQYF,TRBV7-9
CSVGDQPQHF,TRBV20-1
CASSYWSTGELFF,TRBV6-2/TRBV6-3
CASSYSVHADTIYF,TRBV6-5
CASSVGDREGQPQHF,TRBV9
CASSRAGNPYEQYF,TRBV3-1
CSAELPTGDYEQYF,TRBV29-1
CASSLGLGSEYGYTF,TRBV5-4
CASSLDHGRGELFF,TRBV11-2
CASSQVGPGLNYGYTF,TRBV4-1
CATSRAPDRTNEKLFF,TRBV15
CSASSTNTGELFF,TRBV20-1
CASRRDSPYEQYF,TRBV6-5
CSVVSSNNEQYF,TRBV29-1
CASSPPWTGGRYEQYF,TRBV28
CASSVGANYGYTF,TRBV9
CSARKAEGPMNTEAFF,TRBV20-1
CASSRPRAMGGVNTGELFF,TRBV7-6
CASSAGLAGGIGGETQYF,TRBV5-1
CASGFPRTDCYEQYF,TRBV12-5
CSVEGLAGEGDQETQYF,TRBV29-1
CAISPDRVNTEAFF,TRBV10-3
CASSLGSGLEETQYF,TRBV12-3/TRBV12-4
CASRAQGQSYGYTF,TRBV2
CASSLDSGSSYNEQFF,TRBV5-1
CAISTGSRGTGELFF,TRBV10-3
CASRPGGREETQYF,TRBV6-6
CASSGRGGADVEYF,TRBV12-3/TRBV12-4
CASSFSGAHNEQFF,TRBV12-3/TRBV12-4
CASSLARDREVGNEQFF,TRBV7-9
CASSYEGRETQYF,TRBV6-6
CSAHYGSAKNIQYF,TRBV20-1
CATLLAVTYEQYF,TRBV6-2/TRBV6-3
CAIGGRGAQETQYF,TRBV12-3/TRBV12-4
CASSYSSTAIYGYTF,TRBV6-5
CASRILQRTATGELFF,TRBV7-9